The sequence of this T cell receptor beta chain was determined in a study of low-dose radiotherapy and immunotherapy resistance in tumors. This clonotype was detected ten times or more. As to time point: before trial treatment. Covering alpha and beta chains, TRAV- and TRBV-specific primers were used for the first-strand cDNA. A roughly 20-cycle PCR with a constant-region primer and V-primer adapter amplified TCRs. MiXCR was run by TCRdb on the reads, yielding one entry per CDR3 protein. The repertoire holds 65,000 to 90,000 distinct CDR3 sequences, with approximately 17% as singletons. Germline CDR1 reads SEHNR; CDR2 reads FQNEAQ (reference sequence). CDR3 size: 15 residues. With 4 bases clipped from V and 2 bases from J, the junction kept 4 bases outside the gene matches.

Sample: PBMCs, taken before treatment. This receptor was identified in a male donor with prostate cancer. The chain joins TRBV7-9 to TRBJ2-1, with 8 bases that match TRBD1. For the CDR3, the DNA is TGTGCCAGCAGCTGGACAGGGCGGCCCTACAATGAGCAGTTCTTC. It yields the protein CASSWTGRPYNEQFF.